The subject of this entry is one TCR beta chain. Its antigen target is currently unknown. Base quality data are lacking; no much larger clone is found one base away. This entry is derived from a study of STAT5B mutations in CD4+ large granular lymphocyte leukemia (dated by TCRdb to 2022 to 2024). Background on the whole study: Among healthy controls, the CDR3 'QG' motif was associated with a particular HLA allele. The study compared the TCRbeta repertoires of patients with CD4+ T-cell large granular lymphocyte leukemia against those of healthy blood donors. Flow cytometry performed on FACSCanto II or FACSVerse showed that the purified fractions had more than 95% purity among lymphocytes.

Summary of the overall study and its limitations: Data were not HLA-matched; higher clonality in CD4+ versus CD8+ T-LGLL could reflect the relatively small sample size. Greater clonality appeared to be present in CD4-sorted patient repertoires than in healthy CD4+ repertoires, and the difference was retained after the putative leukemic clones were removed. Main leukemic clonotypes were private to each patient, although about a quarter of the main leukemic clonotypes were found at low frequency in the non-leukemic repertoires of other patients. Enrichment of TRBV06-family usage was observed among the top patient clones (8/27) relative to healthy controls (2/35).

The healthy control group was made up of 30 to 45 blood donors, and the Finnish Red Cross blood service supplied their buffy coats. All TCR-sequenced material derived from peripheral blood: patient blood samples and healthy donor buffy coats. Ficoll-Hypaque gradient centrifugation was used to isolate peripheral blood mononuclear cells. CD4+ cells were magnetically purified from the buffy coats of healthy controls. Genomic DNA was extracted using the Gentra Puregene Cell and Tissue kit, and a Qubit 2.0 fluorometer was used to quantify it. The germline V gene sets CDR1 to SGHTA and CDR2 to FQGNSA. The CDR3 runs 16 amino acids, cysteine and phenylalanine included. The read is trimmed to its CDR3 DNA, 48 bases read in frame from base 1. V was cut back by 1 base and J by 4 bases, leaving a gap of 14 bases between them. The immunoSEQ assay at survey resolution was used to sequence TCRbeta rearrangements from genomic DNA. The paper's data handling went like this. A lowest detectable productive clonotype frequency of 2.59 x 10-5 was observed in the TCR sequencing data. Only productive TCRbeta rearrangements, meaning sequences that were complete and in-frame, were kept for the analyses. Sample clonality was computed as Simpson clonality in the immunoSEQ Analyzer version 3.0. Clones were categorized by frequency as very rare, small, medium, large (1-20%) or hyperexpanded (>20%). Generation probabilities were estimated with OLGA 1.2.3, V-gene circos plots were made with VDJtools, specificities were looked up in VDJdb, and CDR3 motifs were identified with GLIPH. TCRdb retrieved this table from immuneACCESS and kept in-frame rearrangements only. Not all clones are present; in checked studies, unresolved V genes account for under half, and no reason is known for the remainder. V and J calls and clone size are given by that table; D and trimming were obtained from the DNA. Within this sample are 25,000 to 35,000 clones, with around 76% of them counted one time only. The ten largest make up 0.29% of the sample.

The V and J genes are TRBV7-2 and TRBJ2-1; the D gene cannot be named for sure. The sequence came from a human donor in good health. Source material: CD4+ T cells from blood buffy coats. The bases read TGTGCCAGCAGCTTAGAGCGCGGCCGTAGGTACAATGAGCAGTTCTTC. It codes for CASSLERGRRYNEQFF. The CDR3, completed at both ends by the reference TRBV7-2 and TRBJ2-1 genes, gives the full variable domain GAGVSQSPSNKVTEKGKDVELRCDPISGHTALYWYRQSLGQGLEFLIYFQGNSAPDKSGLPSDRFSAERTGGSVSTLTIQRTQQEDSAVYLCASSLERGRRYNEQFFGPGTRLTVL.